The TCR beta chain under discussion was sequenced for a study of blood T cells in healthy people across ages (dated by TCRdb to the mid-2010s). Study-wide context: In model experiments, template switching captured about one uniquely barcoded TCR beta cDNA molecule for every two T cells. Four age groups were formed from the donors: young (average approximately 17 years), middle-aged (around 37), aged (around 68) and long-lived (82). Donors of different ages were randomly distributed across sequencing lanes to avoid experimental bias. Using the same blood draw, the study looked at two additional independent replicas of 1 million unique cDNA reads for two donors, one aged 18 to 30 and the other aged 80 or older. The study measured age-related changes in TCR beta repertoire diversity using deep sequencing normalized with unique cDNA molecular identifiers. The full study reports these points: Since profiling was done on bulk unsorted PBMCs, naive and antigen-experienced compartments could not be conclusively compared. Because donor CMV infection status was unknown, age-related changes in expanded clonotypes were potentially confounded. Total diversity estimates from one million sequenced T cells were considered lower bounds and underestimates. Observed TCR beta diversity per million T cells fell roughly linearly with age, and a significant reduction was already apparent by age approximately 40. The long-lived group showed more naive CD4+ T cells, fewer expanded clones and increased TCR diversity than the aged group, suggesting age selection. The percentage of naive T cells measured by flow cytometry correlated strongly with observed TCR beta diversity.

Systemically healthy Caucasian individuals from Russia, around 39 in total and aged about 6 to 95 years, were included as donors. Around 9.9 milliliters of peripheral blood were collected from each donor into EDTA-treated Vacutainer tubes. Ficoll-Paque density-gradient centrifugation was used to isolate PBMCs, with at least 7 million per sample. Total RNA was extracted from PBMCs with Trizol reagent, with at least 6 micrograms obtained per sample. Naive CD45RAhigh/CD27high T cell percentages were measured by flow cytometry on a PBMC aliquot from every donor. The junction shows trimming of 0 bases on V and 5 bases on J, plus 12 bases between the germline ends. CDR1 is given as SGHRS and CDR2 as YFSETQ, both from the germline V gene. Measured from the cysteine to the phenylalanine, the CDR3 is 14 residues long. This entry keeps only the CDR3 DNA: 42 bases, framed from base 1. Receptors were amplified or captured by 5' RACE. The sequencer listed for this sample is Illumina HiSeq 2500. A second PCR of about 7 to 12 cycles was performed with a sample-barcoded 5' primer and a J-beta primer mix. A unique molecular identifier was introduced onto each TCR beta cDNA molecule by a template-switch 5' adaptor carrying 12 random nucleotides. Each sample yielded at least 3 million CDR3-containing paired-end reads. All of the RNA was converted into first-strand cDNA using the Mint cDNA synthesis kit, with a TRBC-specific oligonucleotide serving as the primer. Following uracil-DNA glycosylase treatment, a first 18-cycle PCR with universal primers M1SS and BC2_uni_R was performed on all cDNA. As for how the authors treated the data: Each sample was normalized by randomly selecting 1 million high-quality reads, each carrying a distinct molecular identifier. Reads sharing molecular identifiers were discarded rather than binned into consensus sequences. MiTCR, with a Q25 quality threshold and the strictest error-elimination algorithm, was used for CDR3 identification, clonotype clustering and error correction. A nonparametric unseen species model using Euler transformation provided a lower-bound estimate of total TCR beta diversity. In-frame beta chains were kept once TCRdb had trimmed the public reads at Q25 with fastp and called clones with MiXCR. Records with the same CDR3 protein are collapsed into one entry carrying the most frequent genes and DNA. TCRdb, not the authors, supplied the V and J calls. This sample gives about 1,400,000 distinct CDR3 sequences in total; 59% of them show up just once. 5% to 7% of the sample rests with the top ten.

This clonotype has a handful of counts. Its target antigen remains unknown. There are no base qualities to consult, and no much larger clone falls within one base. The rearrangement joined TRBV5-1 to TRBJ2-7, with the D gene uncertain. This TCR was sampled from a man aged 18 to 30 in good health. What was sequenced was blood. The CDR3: CASSLGLLIDEQYF. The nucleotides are TGCGCCAGCAGCTTGGGGCTCCTCATCGACGAGCAGTACTTC.